This TCR beta chain was captured by sequencing in a study of radiation and T cells in renal cell carcinoma. Deletions cut 0 bases from V and 4 bases from J, with 7 bases between. The germline V gene has CDR1 SGHTS and CDR2 YDEGEE. The CDR3 loop spans 13 amino acids. The sample's time point: baseline pretreatment blood. Documented treatment: 15 Gy SBRT to primary tumor, nephrectomy 4 weeks later. The patient's renal cell carcinoma had clear cell pathology. Some clones are missing from TCRdb's copy, which holds only in-frame ones; the method was immunoSEQ multiplex PCR. The table lists approximately 100,000 clones, about 86% of them singletons.

The sequence was collected from a man aged 50 to 59 with renal cell carcinoma. The chain has TRBV5-8 and TRBJ1-1, with D tentatively TRBD1 (6 bases). Material: blood, obtained from a patient whose treatment included radiotherapy and nephrectomy. The CDR3 loop reads CASSLGGRTEAFF. CDR3 nucleotide sequence: TGTGCCAGCAGCTTGGGGGGGCGCACTGAAGCTTTCTTT.